One and the same sample provided the 3 T cell receptor beta chains below, sequenced in a study of cytomegalovirus exposure and HLA in healthy donors. PCR involved 60 Vbeta and 13 Jbeta primers. Sequencing was performed with immunoSEQ multiplex PCR; in TCRdb, only in-frame clones are kept and a portion is missing. The sample lists around 180,000 clones; around 80% were seen once. The sequencing input was PBMCs. These TCRs come from a man aged 18 to 29 in good health and CMV-seronegative.

The genes are TRBV9 and TRBJ2-2; D remains unclear. Germline CDR1 reads SGDLS; CDR2 reads YYNGEE. The CDR3 has 12 amino acids. Between the trimmed V and J ends, which lost 8 bases and 3 bases, there was a span of 8 bases. The CDR3 sequence is CASTRDTGELFF. CDR3 sequence (DNA): TGTGCCAGTACCCGGGACACCGGGGAGCTGTTTTTT.

V usage is TRBV28 and J usage is TRBJ2-3; TRBD2 matches 8 bases. Trimming cost V 7 bases and J 5 bases; bases outside gene matches: 14. Germline V gene sequence: CDR1 MDHEN, CDR2 SYDVKM. This CDR3 contains 16 residues. CDR3 amino acids: CASISGSGSVGDTQYF. The CDR3, as DNA: TGTGCCAGCATCTCTGGGAGCGGGAGTGTTGGAGATACGCAGTATTTT.

The chain is built from TRBV14 and TRBJ1-2, with D perhaps TRBD1 (6 bases). In germline, CDR1 is SGHDN, CDR2 FVKESK. Trimming cost V 0 bases and J 4 bases, with 9 bases left between them. This CDR3 spans 14 amino acids. The CDR3 loop reads CASSQDARGYGYTF. The DNA of the CDR3 is TGTGCCAGCAGCCAAGATGCCAGGGGCTATGGCTACACCTTC.